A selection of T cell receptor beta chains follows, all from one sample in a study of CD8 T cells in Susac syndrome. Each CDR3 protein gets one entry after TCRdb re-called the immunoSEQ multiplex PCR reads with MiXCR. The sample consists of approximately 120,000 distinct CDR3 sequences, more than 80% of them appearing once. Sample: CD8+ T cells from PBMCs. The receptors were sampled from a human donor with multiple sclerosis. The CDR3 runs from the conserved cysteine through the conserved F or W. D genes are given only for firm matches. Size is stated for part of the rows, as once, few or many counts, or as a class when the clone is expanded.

TGTGCCAGCAGCTTCGCAGGGGAAGAGACCCAGTACTTC | CASSFAGEETQYF | TRBJ2-5 | . | TRBV28 | .
TGCGCCAGCAGCCGACTGGCCGGGGAGCTGTTTTTT | CASSRLAGELFF | TRBJ2-2 | . | TRBV4-1 | once
TGTGCCAGCAATGTACTAGCGGGAGGGCTTTCAGATACGCAGTATTTT | CASNVLAGGLSDTQYF | TRBJ2-3 | TRBD2 | TRBV27 | .
TGTGCCAGCAGCGTAGAGGGGGGTTTGGAGGAGCTGTTTTTT | CASSVEGGLEELFF | TRBJ2-2 | . | TRBV9 | once
TGCAGTGCTACAGTTCCCGGGACAGGGTCCTCCTACGAGCAGTACTTC | CSATVPGTGSSYEQYF | TRBJ2-7 | TRBD1 | TRBV20-1 | .
TGTGCCAGCAGCACCGGCTGGGACAATGAGCAGTTCTTC | CASSTGWDNEQFF | TRBJ2-1 | . | TRBV6-5 | .
TGTGCCAGCAGTGCCGGGACAGGGGGATATGAGCAGTTCTTC | CASSAGTGGYEQFF | TRBJ2-1 | TRBD1 | TRBV9 | .
TGTGCCAGCAGCGTAGGACAGGGGGCCACTGAGCAGTTCTTC | CASSVGQGATEQFF | TRBJ2-1 | TRBD1 | TRBV9 | .
TGTGCCAGCAGTTTACTAGCGGGGGGGCCTAGTGAGCAGTTCTTC | CASSLLAGGPSEQFF | TRBJ2-1 | TRBD2 | TRBV28 | .
TGTGCCAGTAGTATATCGGGGCGTAATGAAGCTTTCTTT | CASSISGRNEAFF | TRBJ1-1 | . | TRBV19 | .
TGTGCCAGCAGTACCACCAGGGTTAACTATGGCTACACCTTC | CASSTTRVNYGYTF | TRBJ1-2 | . | TRBV13 | .
TGTGCCAGCAGTGCCCGACAGGGTCGGGCCTATGGCTACACCTTC | CASSARQGRAYGYTF | TRBJ1-2 | TRBD1 | TRBV6-1 | .
TGTGCCAGCAGAAACCCTGGGGGGCGCACCTACGAGCAGTACTTC | CASRNPGGRTYEQYF | TRBJ2-7 | . | TRBV28 | .
TGTGCCAGCAGCCAAGATTGGGGCGAGACTAGCGGGATTTCCTACAATGAGCAGTTCTTC | CASSQDWGETSGISYNEQFF | TRBJ2-1 | TRBD2 | TRBV4-2 | .
TGTGCCAGCAGCCCCGACAGGGCCGGCTACGAGCAGTACTTC | CASSPDRAGYEQYF | TRBJ2-7 | TRBD1 | TRBV12-3/TRBV12-4 | .
TGTGCCAGCAGCGTAGCTACTAGCGGGAGTCCACATGAGCAGTTCTTC | CASSVATSGSPHEQFF | TRBJ2-1 | TRBD2 | TRBV9 | .
TGCAGCGCGTTAACAGGGGTCTCCTACAATGAGCAGTTCTTC | CSALTGVSYNEQFF | TRBJ2-1 | TRBD1 | TRBV29-1 | once
TGCGCCAGCAGCCAAGAGGACAGGGGCGATCAGCCCCAGCATTTT | CASSQEDRGDQPQHF | TRBJ1-5 | TRBD1 | TRBV4-1 | .
TGTGCCAGCAGGTTGGGCGGGAGGAACACCGGGGAGCTGTTTTTT | CASRLGGRNTGELFF | TRBJ2-2 | TRBD2 | TRBV9 | once
TGTGCCAGCAGTTACAAGGCAGGGCGGGACGGCTACACCTTC | CASSYKAGRDGYTF | TRBJ1-2 | . | TRBV6-2/TRBV6-3 | .
TGCGCCAGCAGTGATCAACTAGCGGGGGGCTACGAGCAGTACTTC | CASSDQLAGGYEQYF | TRBJ2-7 | TRBD2 | TRBV10-2 | once
TGTGCCAGCAGTCCCCGGGGGGGGAACACTGAAGCTTTCTTT | CASSPRGGNTEAFF | TRBJ1-1 | . | TRBV27 | .
TGTGCCAGCAGTCTTGCGGTTCGGGAGAGCGGCACAGATACGCAGTATTTT | CASSLAVRESGTDTQYF | TRBJ2-3 | . | TRBV27 | .
TGTGCCAGCAGTCCCGGAGCAGGGGTCTCCTACGAGCAGTACTTC | CASSPGAGVSYEQYF | TRBJ2-7 | . | TRBV6-5 | .
TGTGCCAGCAGGACAGGGGAATGGAATTCACCCCTCCACTTT | CASRTGEWNSPLHF | TRBJ1-6 | TRBD1 | TRBV25-1 | once